This TCR beta chain was sequenced in a study of spatial heterogeneity in lung cancer. Study-wide background: Raw reads contained each unique TCR and UMI combination more than ten times on average.

Study conclusions and caveats: Ubiquitous expanded tumor TCRs appeared in blood more at resection than follow-up.

Each CDR3 protein is one row after TCRdb ran MiXCR on the 5' RACE reads. The sample carries 9,100 or so distinct CDR3 sequences, 7% to 9.5% recorded once. This clonotype has only a few counts. Its matching antigen is unknown. Specified time point: sample taken at primary tumor resection. Tumor, nontumor lung or frozen PBMC supplied whole RNA, sequenced without sorting. Germline assignment: CDR1 SGHDN and CDR2 FVKESK. The CDR3 consists of 16 residues. The trim removed 1 base at V and 4 bases at J, leaving 6 bases unmatched. Source: PBMCs, taken at surgery. The receptor's source is a female donor with early-stage non-small cell lung cancer. The chain uses TRBV14 and TRBJ2-2, with TRBD2 matching over 7 bases. CDR3 nucleotide sequence: TGTGCCAGCAGCCAAGTCTCGCGGGGGACCACCGGGGAGCTGTTTTTT. Translation gives CASSQVSRGTTGELFF.